This T cell receptor (beta chain) was sequenced in a study of glioma-infiltrating T cells after dendritic cell vaccination. Study background: Autologous tumor lysate-pulsed dendritic cell vaccination was given between the early 2000s and the early 2010s.

Time point indicated: after dendritic cell vaccination, including at tumor progression/relapse. All glioblastoma patients lacked an isocitrate dehydrogenase mutation. Primers: 60 V beta forward and 13 J beta reverse. Sequenced by immunoSEQ multiplex PCR; TCRdb stores in-frame clones only, minus some. The sample records about 90,000 clones, roughly four fifths being singletons. The CDR3 spans 19 residues. V gave up 3 bases and J gave up 2 bases; unmatched junction bases: 10. CDR1 SGHDT and CDR2 YYEEEE come from the germline V gene. The TCR was taken from a human donor with glioblastoma. The chain combines TRBV5-6 with TRBJ2-1; 14 positions agree with TRBD2. The material was blood, obtained after dendritic cell vaccination. DNA for the CDR3: TGTGCCAGCAGCTCCCTAGACGGGACTAGCGGGGGCCCCTACAATGAGCAGTTCTTC. Translated, it gives CASSSLDGTSGGPYNEQFF.